A selection of T cell receptor beta chains follows, all from one sample in a study of spatial heterogeneity in lung cancer. Via MiXCR, TCRdb re-called the 5' RACE reads, giving one row per CDR3 protein. The sample holds tens of thousands of distinct CDR3 sequences, about 12% seen once. The sequencing used PBMCs, collected at surgery. These receptors came from a female donor with early-stage non-small cell lung cancer. The CDR3 runs from the conserved cysteine through the conserved F or W. The D gene is left open where the match is weak. Only part of the rows carry a size: once, few, many, or a class if the clone is expanded.

TRBJ1-1,NA,TRBV20-1,few,TGCAGTGCTACGAGGGTAGAAGCTTTCTTT,CSATRVEAFF
TRBJ2-4,NA,TRBV5-6,NA,TGTGCCAGCAGCTTGCCGGGGCAATACATTCAGTACTTC,CASSLPGQYIQYF
TRBJ2-5,TRBD2,TRBV2,many,TGTGCCAGCAGCCCTCTCCCGCCGGCTAGCGGGCGCCAAGAGACCCAGTACTTC,CASSPLPPASGRQETQYF
TRBJ1-4,NA,TRBV23-1,once,TGCGCCAGCAGGCGGGCCGTTAATGAAAAACTGTTTTTT,CASRRAVNEKLFF
TRBJ1-1,NA,TRBV12-3/TRBV12-4,few,TGTGCCAGCAGTTTAAGTGGGGCCGACACTGAAGCTTTCTTT,CASSLSGADTEAFF
TRBJ2-7,TRBD2,TRBV9,few,TGTGCCAGCAGCCCGACTAGCGGGGGCCCCTACAACGAGCAGTACTTC,CASSPTSGGPYNEQYF
TRBJ2-1,TRBD2,TRBV5-1,NA,TGCGCCAGCAGCAAAGCGGGGGGGTACAATGAGCAGTTCTTC,CASSKAGGYNEQFF
TRBJ1-1,NA,TRBV4-3,many,TGCGCCAGCAGCAGGGCCAGAGATCTTGAAGCTTTCTTT,CASSRARDLEAFF
TRBJ2-3,NA,TRBV7-2,NA,TGTGCCAGCAGCTTAGCAGGTTCTAGCACAGATACGCAGTATTTT,CASSLAGSSTDTQYF
TRBJ2-2,TRBD1,TRBV9,NA,TGTGCCAGCACCCCGAGTTGGGGACAGGGGTCGGACACCGGGGAGCTGTTTTTT,CASTPSWGQGSDTGELFF
TRBJ2-3,NA,TRBV6-5,NA,TGTGCCAGCAGTTACGAGGGGGGGGGCACAGATACGCAGTATTTT,CASSYEGGGTDTQYF
TRBJ2-4,NA,TRBV5-6,few,TGTGCCAGCAGCCGACTAGATGTAGCCAAAAACATTCAGTACTTC,CASSRLDVAKNIQYF
TRBJ1-5,NA,TRBV19,few,TGTGCCAGTAGTCTACGAACAGTGAGGAATCAGCCCCAGCATTTT,CASSLRTVRNQPQHF
TRBJ2-7,NA,TRBV7-3,few,TGTGCCAGCAGCTTAAATGCGGGACACCTTTACGAGCAGTACTTC,CASSLNAGHLYEQYF
TRBJ2-5,NA,TRBV5-1,few,TGCGCCAGCAGCTCGCCACTTAAGTCGGGAGCGGCGTACCAAGAGACCCAGTACTTC,CASSSPLKSGAAYQETQYF
TRBJ2-2,NA,TRBV28,many,TGTGCCAGCAGTCTGGGCACCGGGGAGCTGTTTTTT,CASSLGTGELFF
TRBJ1-5,NA,TRBV5-6,NA,TGTGCCAGCAGCCAGGGTAACAATCAGCCCCAGCATTTT,CASSQGNNQPQHF
TRBJ1-4,TRBD1,TRBV12-3/TRBV12-4,many,TGTGCCAGCAGTTTAGGAGAGTCCGGGACAGAACTGTTTTTT,CASSLGESGTELFF
TRBJ1-1,NA,TRBV20-1,NA,TGCAGTGCCCAGAGGAACACTGAAGCTTTCTTT,CSAQRNTEAFF
TRBJ1-1,NA,TRBV12-3/TRBV12-4,many,TGTGCCAGTTCCCCGTTGTACACTGAAGCTTTCTTT,CASSPLYTEAFF
TRBJ1-5,NA,TRBV6-1,NA,TGTGCCAGCACAGAATCCCGGGGGAATCAGCCCCAGCATTTT,CASTESRGNQPQHF
TRBJ2-1,TRBD2,TRBV7-2,few,TGTGCCAGCAGCCGACTAGCGGGCTTGACCCATGAGCAGTTCTTC,CASSRLAGLTHEQFF
TRBJ1-5,TRBD1,TRBV30,many,TGTGCCTGGAAAGGACAGGGGGGTCAGCCCCAGCATTTT,CAWKGQGGQPQHF
TRBJ2-7,NA,TRBV5-4,few,TGTGCCAGCAGCTTGGAGTGGGCCGACGAGCAGTACTTC,CASSLEWADEQYF
TRBJ2-2,TRBD1,TRBV12-3/TRBV12-4,NA,TGTGCCAGCAGTAACAGGGGCCGAACGAACACCGGGGAGCTGTTTTTT,CASSNRGRTNTGELFF
TRBJ2-3,NA,TRBV19,few,TGTGCCAGTAGTACCACAGATACGCAGTATTTT,CASSTTDTQYF
TRBJ2-5,TRBD2,TRBV14,NA,TGTGCCAGCAGCCCACGGACTAGAGATGAGACCCAGTACTTC,CASSPRTRDETQYF
TRBJ2-1,NA,TRBV7-2,NA,TGTGCCAGCAGCTTCCTTAACAATGAGCAGTTCTTC,CASSFLNNEQFF
TRBJ1-1,NA,TRBV30,few,TGTGCCTGGAGCCTGGGACGGCTGAACACTGAAGCTTTCTTT,CAWSLGRLNTEAFF
TRBJ2-2,NA,TRBV9,few,TGTGCCAGCAGCGTAGCTCAGACCGGGGAGCTGTTTTTT,CASSVAQTGELFF
TRBJ2-3,TRBD2,TRBV7-3,few,TGTGCCAGCAGCGCAAGCGGGGGGGCCGCAGATACGCAGTATTTT,CASSASGGAADTQYF
TRBJ1-4,NA,TRBV12-3/TRBV12-4,few,TGTGCCAGCAGCCAAGACACCCGGGGGGAAAAACTGTTTTTT,CASSQDTRGEKLFF
TRBJ2-3,TRBD2,TRBV7-2,NA,TGTGCCGAAACCTCTAGCGGCCGCACAGATACGCAGTATTTT,CAETSSGRTDTQYF
TRBJ2-5,NA,TRBV9,medium-sized,TGTGCCAGCAGCGTAGAGGGTAGCGGCCTTGGGGAGACCCAGTACTTC,CASSVEGSGLGETQYF